These 32 T cell receptor beta chains were sequenced from one sample in a study of blood T cell repertoires in COVID-19. Data came from immunoSEQ multiplex PCR; TCRdb stores just in-frame clones and leaves some out. The sample records around 260,000 clones, approximately 88% being singletons. Input material: peripheral blood. Source of these receptors: a woman in her seventies with COVID-19, enrolled during active disease.

This clone appeared a single time. This chain links TRBV9 with TRBJ2-7; TRBD2 matches 7 bases. There are 15 residues in the CDR3. Germline-derived CDR1 and CDR2 are SGDLS and YYNGEE. Unmatched junction bases numbered 14, after V lost 4 bases and J lost 7 bases. The CDR3 spells CASSPQAGVVGEQYF. The CDR3 DNA sequence: TGTGCCAGCAGCCCCCAGGCGGGAGTTGTGGGTGAGCAGTACTTC. The full variable domain, with the rest looked up from reference TRBV9 and TRBJ2-7, is DSGVTQTPKHLITATGQRVTLRCSPRSGDLSVYWYQQSLDQGLQFLIQYYNGEERAKGNILERFSAQQFPDLHSELNLSSLELGDSALYFCASSPQAGVVGEQYFGPGTRLTVT.

This clone was seen just once. J is TRBJ1-5 and V is TRBV2; no firm D call. Trimming took 4 bases from V and 7 from J, leaving 14 bases between them. Germline assignment: CDR1 SNHLY and CDR2 FYNNEI. This CDR3 is 14 amino acids long. CDR3 in amino acids: CASSVLPLRQPQHF. CDR3 nucleotide sequence: TGTGCCAGCAGTGTCCTCCCTCTCAGGCAGCCCCAGCATTTT.

Concerning this clone itself: No DNA is shown, since the ends of the CDR3 on it are uncertain; the CDR3 is the one TCRdb lists. The rearrangement joins TRBV5-5 to TRBJ2-7; TRBD1, the D gene given by the table, was not confirmed from the DNA. The length of the CDR3 is 13 amino acids, counting both ends. Germline V gives CDR1 SGHKS, CDR2 YYEKEE (reference sequence). The CDR3 is CASSLVAAGSEYF.

This chain joins TRBV5-5 and TRBJ1-4; 9 bases agree with TRBD1. V dropped 4 bases and J dropped 6; count of bases not matched to a gene: 7. This CDR3 region has 15 residues. Germline CDR1 is SGHKS and CDR2 is YYEKEE (reference sequence). The CDR3 bases are TGTGCCAGCAGCCGTGCCGGGACAGGGTATGAAAAACTGTTTTTT. This translates into CASSRAGTGYEKLFF.

V is TRBV28 and J is TRBJ2-5; 7 bases are a match to TRBD2. There are 13 residues in the CDR3. Trimming at V came to 4 bases and at J to 7 bases, leaving 6 bases not matched to a gene. CDR1 and CDR2 from the germline V gene are MDHEN and SYDVKM. This chain's CDR3 is CASSSTSPRTQYF. In DNA, the CDR3 is TGTGCCAGCAGTTCGACTAGCCCCCGGACCCAGTACTTC.

V gene TRBV6-5 combines with J gene TRBJ2-5; 12 bases fit TRBD2. The germline CDR1 and CDR2 sequences are MNHEY and SVGAGI. The CDR3 covers 14 residues. V shed 11 bases and J 5 bases; nucleotides not matched to a gene: 9. For the CDR3, the DNA is TGTGCCGTCAAGACTAGCGGGAGTTCGGAGACCCAGTACTTC. It encodes CAVKTSGSSETQYF.

The chain carries TRBV27 and TRBJ1-5, with 7 bases that match TRBD1. The J segment lost 3 bases and the V segment lost 5 bases, leaving 7 bases of the junction unmatched. Germline-derived CDR1 and CDR2 are MNHEY and SMNVEV (reference sequence). The CDR3 is made up of 15 amino acids. The CDR3 here is CASSHGDRVNQPQHF. DNA of the CDR3: TGTGCCAGCAGTCATGGGGACAGAGTCAATCAGCCCCAGCATTTT.

J is TRBJ2-2 and V is TRBV3-1 (or the pseudogene TRBV3-2); 8 positions match TRBD2. This CDR3 has 15 amino acids. Unmatched junction bases numbered 8, after V lost 4 bases and J lost 7 bases. The V gene's germline CDR1 is LGHDT and CDR2 YNNKEL (reference sequence). This chain's CDR3 is CASSPLLREDGELFF. The CDR3 DNA reads as TGTGCCAGCAGCCCCCTTTTGCGGGAGGACGGGGAGCTGTTTTTT.

DNA for the CDR3: TGTGCCAGCAGGTCGCCAGACGAGCAGTACTTC. This sequence encodes CASRSPDEQYF. The rearrangement joins TRBV6-5 to TRBJ2-7; D remains unclear. Germline assignment: CDR1 MNHEY and CDR2 SVGAGI. This CDR3 is built from 11 residues. The ends were cut back, 6 bases at V and 5 bases at J, with 8 bases in the middle.

The rearrangement links TRBV3-1 (or the pseudogene TRBV3-2) to TRBJ2-5; D perhaps matches TRBD1 (5 bases). The CDR3 is made up of 14 amino acids. Deletions cut 2 bases from V and 1 base from J, with 8 bases between. Germline-derived CDR1 and CDR2 are LGHDT and YNNKEL (reference sequence). CDR3 residues: CASSQQGFQETQYF. As DNA, the CDR3 is TGTGCCAGCAGCCAACAGGGCTTCCAAGAGACCCAGTACTTC.

The chain carries TRBV19 and TRBJ2-1; 11 nucleotides align to TRBD2. Germline loops: CDR1 LNHDA, CDR2 SQIVND (reference sequence). The CDR3 is made up of 15 amino acids. The ends lost 6 bases at V and 8 bases at J; junction bases unmatched: 9. The DNA for the CDR3 is TGTGCCAGTAGCCTAGCGGGAGGCGTCGGCGATGAGCAGTTCTTC. This gives the protein CASSLAGGVGDEQFF.

This sequence joins TRBV10-3 and TRBJ1-5; the D is unclear. The V and J ends lost 4 bases and 4 bases respectively, with 5 bases between them. There are 12 residues in the CDR3. Germline loops: CDR1 ENHRY, CDR2 SYGVKD. In DNA, the CDR3 is TGTGCCATCAGTGGGGAGAATCAGCCCCAGCATTTT. This encodes CAISGENQPQHF.

This clone occurred once. The chain links TRBV27 to TRBJ2-1; 9 bases are a match to TRBD2. J lost 7 bases, V lost 1 base, and 11 bases had no gene match. Germline V lookup: CDR1 MNHEY, CDR2 SMNVEV (reference sequence). This CDR3 is built from 17 residues. CDR3 protein: CASSLYPPSGIGNEQFF. The CDR3 DNA sequence: TGTGCCAGCAGTTTATATCCCCCTAGCGGGATAGGGAATGAGCAGTTCTTC.

The rearrangement links TRBV19 to TRBJ1-2; possible D gene TRBD1, 6 bases. CDR1 and CDR2 from the germline V gene are LNHDA and SQIVND (reference sequence). This CDR3 has 18 residues. The V end lost 8 bases, the J end lost 4 bases, and 29 bases lay between the germline ends. This chain's CDR3 is CASQTLRWSNRDPYGYTF. The CDR3, as DNA: TGTGCCAGTCAAACCCTACGGTGGTCAAACAGGGATCCCTATGGCTACACCTTC.

The V call is TRBV6-5, the J call TRBJ2-6, with D hard to call. CDR3 size: 16 residues. V shed 4 bases and J shed 0 bases, with 10 bases lying between them. CDR1 and CDR2 from the germline V gene are MNHEY and SVGAGI. CDR3 sequence reads: CASSFLPGSGANVLTF. The CDR3 DNA reads TGTGCCAGCAGTTTTCTTCCCGGCTCTGGGGCCAACGTCCTGACTTTC.

This clone was counted once. The chain recombines TRBV4-1 with TRBJ2-7; 9 bases align to TRBD2. Germline loops: CDR1 MGHRA, CDR2 YSYEKL. The J segment lost 0 bases and the V segment lost 3 bases, leaving 21 bases of the junction unmatched. The CDR3 covers 21 residues. The CDR3 here is CASSHRAGDKNLAGSSYEQYF. CDR3 DNA: TGCGCCAGCAGCCATCGGGCAGGGGATAAGAATCTAGCGGGAAGCTCCTACGAGCAGTACTTC.

The V and J genes are TRBV6-5 and TRBJ1-1, with TRBD1 matching over 8 bases. Germline values: CDR1 MNHEY, CDR2 SVGAGI. The CDR3 consists of 14 residues. After removal of 4 bases from V and 7 bases from J, the junction contained 8 bases not matched to a gene. The CDR3: CASSLGPGGLEAFF. As DNA, the CDR3 is TGTGCCAGCAGTTTGGGGCCAGGGGGCCTTGAAGCTTTCTTT.

This clone occurred a few times. The chain links TRBV11-1 to TRBJ2-4, with a weak D call TRBD1 (5 bases). The CDR3 has 13 residues. V lost 1 base and J 8 bases, leaving 9 bases between the germline ends. Germline V CDR1 and CDR2: SGHAT, FQDESV (reference sequence). This CDR3 is CASSLEGVDIQYF. The CDR3 coding sequence is TGTGCCAGCAGCTTAGAAGGGGTTGACATTCAGTACTTC.

The chain joins TRBV6-1 to TRBJ2-7; D unclear. V lost 3 bases and J lost 2, with 11 bases in between. The CDR3 is 14 residues long. CDR1 and CDR2 (germline): MNHNS, SASEGT. Here the CDR3 DNA reads TGTGCCAGCAGTGATGGGTACGGAGCCTACGAGCAGTACTTC. Amino acid sequence: CASSDGYGAYEQYF.

The chain has TRBV7-9 and TRBJ1-5; 9 bases are a match to TRBD1. The ends lost 5 bases at V and 5 bases at J; junction bases unmatched: 10. The CDR3 length is 16 residues. The germline gives CDR1 SEHNR, CDR2 FQNEAQ (reference sequence). CDR3 sequence (DNA): TGTGCCAGCAGCCGTCCCGGGACAGGGACCGATCAGCCCCAGCATTTT. Its protein is CASSRPGTGTDQPQHF.

The chain uses TRBV14 and TRBJ1-2; 8 positions match TRBD1. CDR1 is SGHDN and CDR2 is FVKESK in the germline V gene. This CDR3 spans 15 amino acids. Trimming cost V 3 bases and J 2 bases; bases outside gene matches: 5. CDR3 DNA: TGTGCCAGCAGCCAGGCCAGGGGGCCAAACTATGGCTACACCTTC. Translating gives CASSQARGPNYGYTF.

This chain connects TRBV28 to TRBJ2-7; D gene ambiguous. This CDR3 spans 13 amino acids. The germline V gene encodes CDR1 MDHEN and CDR2 SYDVKM. The V gene lost 3 bases and the J gene lost 2 bases, with 8 bases spanning the gap. In DNA form, the CDR3 reads TGTGCCAGCAGTTTTTCTCCTACCTACGAGCAGTACTTC. Its translation is CASSFSPTYEQYF. Using reference TRBV28 and TRBJ2-7 for the parts outside the CDR3, the full variable domain is DVKVTQSSRYLVKRTGEKVFLECVQDMDHENMFWYRQDPGLGLRLIYFSYDVKMKEKGDIPEGYSVSREKKERFSLILESASTNQTSMYLCASSFSPTYEQYFGPGTRLTVT.

This chain uses TRBV21-1 with TRBJ2-4; TRBD2 is the table's D call and was not checked against the DNA. TRBV21-1 is reported as a pseudogene. The CDR3 spans 18 residues. Here the CDR3 reads CASSKGGWGEIAKNIQYF. The DNA for the CDR3 is TGTGCCAGCAGCAAAGGGGGTTGGGGAGAGATAGCCAAAAACATTCAGTACTTC.

V gene TRBV9 combines with J gene TRBJ1-3; D remains unclear. The CDR3 sequence is 15 residues long. V lost 4 bases and J lost 4, with 15 bases in between. In germline, CDR1 is SGDLS, CDR2 YYNGEE. The CDR3 loop reads CASSIMGEIGNTIYF. In DNA, the CDR3 is TGTGCCAGCAGCATAATGGGAGAAATCGGAAACACCATATATTTT.

CDR3 sequence (DNA): TGTGCCAGCAGTATACGGTCTGAAGCTTTCTTT. This sequence encodes CASSIRSEAFF. This sequence joins TRBV12-3 or TRBV12-4 and TRBJ1-1, with D hard to call. This CDR3 has 11 residues. Trimming pared 5 bases from V and 6 bases from J, leaving 7 bases between.

The chain carries TRBV15 and TRBJ2-1, with D maybe TRBD1 (6 bases). Trimming stripped 4 bases from V and 4 bases from J, with 20 bases between. This CDR3 contains 17 residues. In germline, CDR1 is LNHNV, CDR2 YYDKDF (reference sequence). The CDR3 loop is CATSKGPGQGNYNEQFF. CDR3 nucleotide sequence: TGTGCCACCAGCAAGGGACCCGGGCAGGGGAATTACAATGAGCAGTTCTTC.

The chain links TRBV10-3 to TRBJ1-1, with D hard to call. CDR1 and CDR2 (germline): ENHRY, SYGVKD. This CDR3 region has 12 residues. With 8 bases removed from V and 3 bases from J, the gap between germline ends came to 10 bases. For the CDR3, the DNA is TGTGCCATCGGGTCGCGGGACACTGAAGCTTTCTTT. Its protein product is CAIGSRDTEAFF.

The rearrangement uses TRBV7-9 and TRBJ2-7; 8 bases agree with TRBD2. Germline trimming cut 1 base from V and 2 bases from J; bases unmatched to any gene: 7. Germline V gene lookup returns CDR1 SEHNR and CDR2 FQNEAQ (reference sequence). This CDR3 has 16 residues. The DNA for the CDR3 is TGTGCCAGCAGCTTAGTCGCTGCGGGAGGACCCTACGAGCAGTACTTC. This translates into CASSLVAAGGPYEQYF.

The chain joins TRBV10-3 to TRBJ2-3, with 13 nucleotides matching TRBD2. CDR1 is ENHRY and CDR2 is SYGVKD in the germline V gene. The CDR3 has 18 amino acids. The trim removed 8 bases at V and 0 bases at J, leaving 11 bases unmatched. CDR3 residues: CAISRLAGGPSSTDTQYF. The CDR3 nucleotides are TGTGCCATCTCTAGACTAGCGGGAGGCCCCAGTAGCACAGATACGCAGTATTTT.

This chain joins TRBV15 and TRBJ1-2; D perhaps matches TRBD1 (6 bases). CDR1 LNHNV and CDR2 YYDKDF come from the germline V gene (reference sequence). Trimming pared 2 bases from V and 6 bases from J, leaving 19 bases between. The CDR3 loop spans 16 amino acids. In DNA, the CDR3 is TGTGCCACCAGCAGAAACAGGGTCTGGGGCGTGAATGGCTACACCTTC. It translates to CATSRNRVWGVNGYTF. Together with reference TRBV15 and TRBJ1-2, the CDR3 gives the full variable domain: DAMVIQNPRYQVTQFGKPVTLSCSQTLNHNVMYWYQQKSSQAPKLLFHYYDKDFNNEADTPDNFQSRRPNTSFCFLDIRSPGLGDTAMYLCATSRNRVWGVNGYTFGSGTRLTVV.

The rearrangement links TRBV25-1 to TRBJ1-5; possible D gene TRBD1, 5 bases. From germline, CDR1 is MGHDK and CDR2 SYGVNS. The ends were cut back, 3 bases at V and 7 bases at J, with 10 bases in the middle. This CDR3 is 13 amino acids long. CDR3 sequence: CASSDGGDQPQHF. CDR3 nucleotide sequence: TGTGCCAGCAGTGACGGGGGAGACCAGCCCCAGCATTTT. Supplemented by reference TRBV25-1 and TRBJ1-5, the full variable domain reads EADIYQTPRYLVIGTGKKITLECSQTMGHDKMYWYQQDPGMELHLIHYSYGVNSTEKGDLSSESTVSRIRTEHFPLTLESARPSHTSQYLCASSDGGDQPQHFGDGTRLSIL.

V is TRBV6-2 or TRBV6-3 and J is TRBJ2-2, with TRBD2 matching 13 bases. V gave up 6 bases and J gave up 5 bases; unmatched junction bases: 6. This CDR3 has 16 amino acids. CDR1 MNHEY and CDR2 SVGEGT come from the germline V gene. This chain's CDR3 is CASSPTSGRWTGELFF. The CDR3 DNA sequence: TGTGCCAGCAGCCCGACTAGCGGGAGGTGGACCGGGGAGCTGTTTTTT.